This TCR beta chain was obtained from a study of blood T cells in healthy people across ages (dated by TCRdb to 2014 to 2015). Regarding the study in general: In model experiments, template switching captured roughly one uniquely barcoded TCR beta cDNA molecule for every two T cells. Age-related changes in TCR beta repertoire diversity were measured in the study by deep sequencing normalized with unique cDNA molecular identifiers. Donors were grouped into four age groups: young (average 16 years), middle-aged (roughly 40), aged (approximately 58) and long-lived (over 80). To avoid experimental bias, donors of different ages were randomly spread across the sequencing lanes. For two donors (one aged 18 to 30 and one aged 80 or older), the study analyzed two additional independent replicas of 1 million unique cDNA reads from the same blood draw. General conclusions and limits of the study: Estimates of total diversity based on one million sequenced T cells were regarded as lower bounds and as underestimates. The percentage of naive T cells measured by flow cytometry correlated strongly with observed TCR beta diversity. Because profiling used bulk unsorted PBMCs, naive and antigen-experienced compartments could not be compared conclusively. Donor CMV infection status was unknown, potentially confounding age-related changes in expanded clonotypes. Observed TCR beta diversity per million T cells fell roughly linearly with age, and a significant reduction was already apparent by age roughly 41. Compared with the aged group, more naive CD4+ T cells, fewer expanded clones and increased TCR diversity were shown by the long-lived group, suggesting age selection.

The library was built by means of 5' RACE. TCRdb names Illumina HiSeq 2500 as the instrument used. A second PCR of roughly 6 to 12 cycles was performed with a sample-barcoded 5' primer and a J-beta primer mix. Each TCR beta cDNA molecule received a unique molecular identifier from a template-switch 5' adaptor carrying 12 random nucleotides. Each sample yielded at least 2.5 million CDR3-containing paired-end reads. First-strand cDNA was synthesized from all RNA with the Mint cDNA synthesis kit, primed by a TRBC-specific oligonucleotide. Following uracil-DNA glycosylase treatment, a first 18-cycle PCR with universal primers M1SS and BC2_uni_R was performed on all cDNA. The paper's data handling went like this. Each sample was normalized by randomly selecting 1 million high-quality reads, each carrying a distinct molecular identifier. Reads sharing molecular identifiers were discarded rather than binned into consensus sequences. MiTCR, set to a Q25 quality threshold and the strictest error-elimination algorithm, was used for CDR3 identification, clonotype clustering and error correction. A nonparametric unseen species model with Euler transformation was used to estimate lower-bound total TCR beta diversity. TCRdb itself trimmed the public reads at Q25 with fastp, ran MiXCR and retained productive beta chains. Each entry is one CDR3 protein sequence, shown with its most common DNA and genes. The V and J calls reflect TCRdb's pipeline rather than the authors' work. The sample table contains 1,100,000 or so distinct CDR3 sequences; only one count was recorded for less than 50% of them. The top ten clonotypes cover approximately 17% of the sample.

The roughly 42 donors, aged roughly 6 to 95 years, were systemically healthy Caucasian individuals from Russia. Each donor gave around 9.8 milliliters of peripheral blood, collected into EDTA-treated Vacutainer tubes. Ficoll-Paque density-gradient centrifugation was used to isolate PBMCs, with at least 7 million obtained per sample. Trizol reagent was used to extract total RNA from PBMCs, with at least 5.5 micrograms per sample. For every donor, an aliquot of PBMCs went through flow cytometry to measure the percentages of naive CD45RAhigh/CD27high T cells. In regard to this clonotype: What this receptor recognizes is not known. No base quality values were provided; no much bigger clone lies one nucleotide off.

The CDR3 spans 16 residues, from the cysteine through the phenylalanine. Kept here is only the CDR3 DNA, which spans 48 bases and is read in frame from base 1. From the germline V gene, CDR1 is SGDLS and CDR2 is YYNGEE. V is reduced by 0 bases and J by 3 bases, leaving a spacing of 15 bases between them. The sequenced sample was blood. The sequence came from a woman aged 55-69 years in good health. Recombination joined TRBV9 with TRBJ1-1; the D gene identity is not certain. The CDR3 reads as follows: CASSVGVMGTHTEAFF. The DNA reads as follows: TGTGCCAGCAGCGTAGGCGTGATGGGAACACACACTGAAGCTTTCTTT.